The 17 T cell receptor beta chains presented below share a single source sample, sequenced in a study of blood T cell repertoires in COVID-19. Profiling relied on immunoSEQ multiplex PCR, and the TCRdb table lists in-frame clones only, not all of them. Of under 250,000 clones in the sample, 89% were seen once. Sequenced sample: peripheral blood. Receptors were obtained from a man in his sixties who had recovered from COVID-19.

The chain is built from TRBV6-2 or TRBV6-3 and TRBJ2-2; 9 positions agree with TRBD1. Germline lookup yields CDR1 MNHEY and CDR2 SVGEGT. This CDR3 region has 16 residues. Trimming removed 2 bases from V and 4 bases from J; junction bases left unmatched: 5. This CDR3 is CASSYPGQGRTGELFF. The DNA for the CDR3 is TGTGCCAGCAGTTACCCCGGACAGGGGCGCACCGGGGAGCTGTTTTTT.

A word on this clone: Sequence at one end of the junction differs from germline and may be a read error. CDR3 nucleotide sequence: TGCGCCAGCAGTGAATCAAGGCGGTACGGGATCAAGTACTTC. It encodes CASSESRRYGIKYF. The chain couples TRBV6-1 to TRBJ2-7, with a tentative D call TRBD2 (5 bases). This CDR3 has 14 residues. The V gene's germline CDR1 is MNHNS and CDR2 SASEGT.

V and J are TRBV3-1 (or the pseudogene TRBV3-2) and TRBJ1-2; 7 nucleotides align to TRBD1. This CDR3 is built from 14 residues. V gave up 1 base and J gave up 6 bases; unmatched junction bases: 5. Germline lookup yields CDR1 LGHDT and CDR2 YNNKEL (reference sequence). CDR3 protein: CASSQGGQVHGYTF. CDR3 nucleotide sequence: TGTGCCAGCAGCCAAGGCGGACAGGTGCATGGCTACACCTTC.

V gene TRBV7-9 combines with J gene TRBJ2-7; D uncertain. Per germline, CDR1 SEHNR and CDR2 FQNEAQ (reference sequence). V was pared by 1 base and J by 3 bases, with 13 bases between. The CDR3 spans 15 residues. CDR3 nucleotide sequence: TGTGCCAGCAGCTTAGGTCCCAGGCTAAACTACGAGCAGTACTTC. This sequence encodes CASSLGPRLNYEQYF.

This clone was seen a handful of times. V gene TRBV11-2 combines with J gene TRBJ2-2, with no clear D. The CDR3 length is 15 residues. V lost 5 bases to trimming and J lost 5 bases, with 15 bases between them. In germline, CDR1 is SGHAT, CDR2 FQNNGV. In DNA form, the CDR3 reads TGTGCCAGCAGCGCGCCGGGTTCCTCTACCGGGGAGCTGTTTTTT. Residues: CASSAPGSSTGELFF.

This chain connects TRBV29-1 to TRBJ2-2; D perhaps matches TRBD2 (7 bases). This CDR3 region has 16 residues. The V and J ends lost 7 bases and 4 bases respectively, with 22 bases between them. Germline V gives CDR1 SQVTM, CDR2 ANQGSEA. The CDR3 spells CSARRWGGSGTGELFF. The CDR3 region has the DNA TGCAGCGCCCGAAGGTGGGGGGGCAGCGGCACCGGGGAGCTGTTTTTT.

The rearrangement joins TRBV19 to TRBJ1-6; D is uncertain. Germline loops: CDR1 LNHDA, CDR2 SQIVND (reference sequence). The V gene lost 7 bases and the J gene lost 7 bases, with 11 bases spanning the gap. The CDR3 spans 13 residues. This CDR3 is CASISGNNSPLHF. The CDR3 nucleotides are TGTGCCAGTATATCGGGAAACAATTCACCCCTCCACTTT.

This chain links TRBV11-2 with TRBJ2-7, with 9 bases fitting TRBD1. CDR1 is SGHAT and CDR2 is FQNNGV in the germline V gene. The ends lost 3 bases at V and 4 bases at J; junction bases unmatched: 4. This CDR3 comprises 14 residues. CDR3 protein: CASSLGQGKYEQYF. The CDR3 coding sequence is TGTGCCAGCAGCTTGGGACAGGGAAAATACGAGCAGTACTTC.

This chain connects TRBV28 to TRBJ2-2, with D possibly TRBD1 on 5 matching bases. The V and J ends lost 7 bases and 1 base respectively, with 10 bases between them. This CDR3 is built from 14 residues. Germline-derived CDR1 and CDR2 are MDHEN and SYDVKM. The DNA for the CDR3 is TGTGCCAGCACCCCAGGACAGAACACCGGGGAGCTGTTTTTT. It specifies CASTPGQNTGELFF.

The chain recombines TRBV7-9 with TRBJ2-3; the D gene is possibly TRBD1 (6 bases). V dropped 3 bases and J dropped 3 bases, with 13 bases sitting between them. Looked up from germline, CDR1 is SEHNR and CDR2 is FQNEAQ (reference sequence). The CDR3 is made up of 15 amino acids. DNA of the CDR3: TGTGCCAGCAGCTTCGGACAGCTATCAACAGATACGCAGTATTTT. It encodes CASSFGQLSTDTQYF.

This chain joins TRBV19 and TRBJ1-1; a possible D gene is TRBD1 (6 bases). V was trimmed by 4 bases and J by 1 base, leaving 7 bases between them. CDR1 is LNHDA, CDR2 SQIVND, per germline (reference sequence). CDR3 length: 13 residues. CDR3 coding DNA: TGTGCCAGTAGTAAGACAGGGAACACTGAAGCTTTCTTT. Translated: CASSKTGNTEAFF.

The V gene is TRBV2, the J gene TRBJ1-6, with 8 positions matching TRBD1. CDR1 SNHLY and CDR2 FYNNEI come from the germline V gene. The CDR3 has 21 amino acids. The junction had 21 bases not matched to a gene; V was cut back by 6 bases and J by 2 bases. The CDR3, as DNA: TGTGCCAGCAGGGGAGTTGAACAGGGACAGGCATATGGAACCTATAATTCACCCCTCCACTTT. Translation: CASRGVEQGQAYGTYNSPLHF.

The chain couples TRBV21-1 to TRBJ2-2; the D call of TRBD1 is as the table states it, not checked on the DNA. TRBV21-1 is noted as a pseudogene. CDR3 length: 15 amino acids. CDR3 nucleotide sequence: TGTGCCAGCAGCAACAGACAGGTAGGGGCCGGGGAGCTGTTTTTT. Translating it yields CASSNRQVGAGELFF.

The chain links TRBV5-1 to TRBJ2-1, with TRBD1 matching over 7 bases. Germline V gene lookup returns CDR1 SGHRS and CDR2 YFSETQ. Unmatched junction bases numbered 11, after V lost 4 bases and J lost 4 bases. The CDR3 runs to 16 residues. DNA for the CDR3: TGCGCCAGCAGCCGAGCCACCGGGACAGCATACAATGAGCAGTTCTTC. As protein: CASSRATGTAYNEQFF.

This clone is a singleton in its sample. The CDR3 region has the DNA TGTGCCAGCTCACCGGACAGTTTCTCCTACGAGCAGTACTTC. Translated: CASSPDSFSYEQYF. The chain has TRBV18 and TRBJ2-7; tentatively, D is TRBD1 (6 bases). Trimming removed 3 bases at V and 0 bases at J, with 9 bases between. This CDR3 comprises 14 residues. Per germline, CDR1 KGHSH and CDR2 LQKENI.

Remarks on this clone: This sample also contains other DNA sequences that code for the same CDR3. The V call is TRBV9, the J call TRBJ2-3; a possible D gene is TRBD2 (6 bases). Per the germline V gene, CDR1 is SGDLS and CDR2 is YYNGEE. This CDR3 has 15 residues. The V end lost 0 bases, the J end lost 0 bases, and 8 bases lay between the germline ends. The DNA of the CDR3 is TGTGCCAGCAGCGTAGAGGCGGGAAGCACAGATACGCAGTATTTT. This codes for CASSVEAGSTDTQYF.

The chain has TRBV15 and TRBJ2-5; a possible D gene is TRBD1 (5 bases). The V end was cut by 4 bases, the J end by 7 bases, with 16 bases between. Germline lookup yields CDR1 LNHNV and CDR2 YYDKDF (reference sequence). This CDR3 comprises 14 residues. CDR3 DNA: TGTGCCACCAGCATCAGTCCCGGCCAGGGGACCCAGTACTTC. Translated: CATSISPGQGTQYF. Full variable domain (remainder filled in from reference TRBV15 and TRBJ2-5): DAMVIQNPRYQVTQFGKPVTLSCSQTLNHNVMYWYQQKSSQAPKLLFHYYDKDFNNEADTPDNFQSRRPNTSFCFLDIRSPGLGDTAMYLCATSISPGQGTQYFGPGTRLLVL.